These T cell receptor beta chains were read from a single sample in a study of T-cell memory formation after mild COVID-19. Each CDR3 protein gets one entry after TCRdb re-called the 5' RACE reads with MiXCR. The sample lists about 190,000 distinct CDR3 sequences; about 17% were seen once. Sequencing was done on a sample of PBMCs or a T cell subset sorted from them (not recorded which). These receptors were taken from an adult woman who had mild COVID-19 (a few samples of this study predate the infection). Cell type and time point are not known. CDR3s include the opening cysteine and the closing phenylalanine or tryptophan. A D gene is named only where the DNA matches it firmly. Rows may omit the clone size; those that give it use once, few, many or a size class.

CASSVSAGEAWTQYF	TRBV9	TRBJ2-3	15	few	TRBD2
CASIRGGSYNEQFF	TRBV7-9	TRBJ2-1	14	few	NA
CASSVGLAGVWGTDTQYF	TRBV5-5	TRBJ2-3	18	few	TRBD2
CANGPAGGVYTGELFF	TRBV12-3/TRBV12-4	TRBJ2-2	16	NA	TRBD2
CASSLGERRVRNEQFF	TRBV5-1	TRBJ2-1	16	few	NA
CASSPRGGYEQYF	TRBV4-1	TRBJ2-7	13	few	TRBD2
CSGGGSFSYNEQFF	TRBV29-1	TRBJ2-1	14	NA	NA
CASSLERGSPFMAF	TRBV5-1	TRBJ1-2	14	NA	NA
CAIRDRENTEAFF	TRBV10-3	TRBJ1-1	13	few	TRBD1
CASSQAGTGGLGAFF	TRBV14	TRBJ1-1	15	NA	TRBD1
CSASGGRGGTGELFF	TRBV20-1	TRBJ2-2	15	few	NA
CASSFLYPRANYGYTF	TRBV5-6	TRBJ1-2	16	NA	NA
CASSARGVGVNTEAFF	TRBV7-2	TRBJ1-1	16	few	TRBD1
CAISGTQGGNTIYF	TRBV10-3	TRBJ1-3	14	few	NA
CASSEFVGGASEQYF	TRBV6-1	TRBJ2-7	15	NA	NA
CASSLTGANYGYTF	TRBV7-9	TRBJ1-2	14	NA	NA
CASSQDFRTSGTGELFF	TRBV4-2	TRBJ2-2	17	many	TRBD2
CASGLVVGYEQYF	TRBV12-5	TRBJ2-7	13	few	NA
CASRSTSGWRNEQFF	TRBV10-2	TRBJ2-1	15	NA	TRBD2
CASSRFDTQYF	TRBV7-2	TRBJ2-5	11	few	NA
CASSRDGSAGGYTF	TRBV7-2	TRBJ1-2	14	few	NA
CASSQVQGGETQYF	TRBV3-1	TRBJ2-5	14	NA	NA
CSARATESGETQYF	TRBV20-1	TRBJ2-5	14	NA	NA
CASSLGIQSGTDTQYF	TRBV5-1	TRBJ2-3	16	many	NA
CASRGTGIGGTEAFF	TRBV6-5	TRBJ1-1	15	NA	NA
CATSDRQNTGELFF	TRBV24-1	TRBJ2-2	14	NA	NA
CASSLSQEGYEQYF	TRBV5-1	TRBJ2-7	14	many	NA
CASSSLLRVAEAFF	TRBV27	TRBJ1-1	14	few	NA
CASSLAGPDGYTF	TRBV12-3/TRBV12-4	TRBJ1-2	13	NA	NA
CASSPTGARGYTF	TRBV6-2/TRBV6-3	TRBJ1-2	13	many	TRBD1
CASRTWTSGRRADTQYF	TRBV6-5	TRBJ2-3	17	NA	TRBD2
CAIKSRLAENTGELFF	TRBV10-3	TRBJ2-2	16	NA	NA